Each of the 17 T cell receptor beta chains below was sequenced from the same sample in a study of technical replicates of blood from a few donors. Method: immunoSEQ multiplex PCR; TCRdb's copy keeps in-frame clones and lacks some. In the table there are tens of thousands of clones, approximately 93% of which are singletons. Sequenced material: T cells isolated from PBMCs. The receptors here all came from a human donor in good health.

The table lists this clone with a few counts. The chain couples TRBV19 to TRBJ1-2, with a weak D call TRBD1 (5 bases). Germline V CDR1 and CDR2: LNHDA, SQIVND (reference sequence). The ends were cut back, 0 bases at V and 8 bases at J, with 13 bases in the middle. The CDR3 totals 14 residues. The CDR3 loop reads CASSIEGQGKGYTF. CDR3 coding DNA: TGTGCCAGTAGTATAGAGGGTCAGGGCAAAGGCTACACCTTC. The full variable domain, in which reference TRBV19 and TRBJ1-2 provide the parts outside the CDR3, is DGGITQSPKYLFRKEGQNVTLSCEQNLNHDAMYWYRQDPGQGLRLIYYSQIVNDFQKGDIAEGYSVSREKKESFPLTVTSAQKNPTAFYLCASSIEGQGKGYTFGSGTRLTVV.

Only one count was recorded for this clone. The V call is TRBV11-2, the J call TRBJ2-1; D is possibly TRBD1 (6 bases). Deletions cut 4 bases from V and 8 bases from J, with 15 bases between. The CDR3 runs to 14 residues. The germline V gene has CDR1 SGHAT and CDR2 FQNNGV. CDR3 sequence (DNA): TGTGCCAGCAGCTCTATGTCGAGGGGGTATGAGCAGTTCTTC. It yields the protein CASSSMSRGYEQFF.

With respect to this clone: At one end the junction does not follow the germline gene, possibly because of a read error. The rearrangement joins TRBV4-1 to TRBJ2-7; D is unresolved. The germline gives CDR1 MGHRA, CDR2 YSYEKL. This CDR3 has 14 amino acids. The CDR3 here is CVSSQDESSYEQYF. The CDR3 nucleotides are TGCGTCAGCAGCCAAGACGAGAGCTCCTACGAGCAGTACTTC.

This chain links TRBV5-1 with TRBJ1-1; no reliable D call. Trimming took off 0 bases at V and 0 bases at J, with 9 bases between the two ends. This CDR3 is built from 15 residues. CDR1 and CDR2 from the germline V gene are SGHRS and YFSETQ. The CDR3 is CASSLEARLNTEAFF. In DNA, the CDR3 is TGCGCCAGCAGCTTGGAGGCCAGGCTGAACACTGAAGCTTTCTTT.

The chain employs TRBV4-1 and TRBJ2-5, with TRBD2 matching 7 bases. The CDR3 is made up of 15 amino acids. CDR1 and CDR2 from the germline V gene are MGHRA and YSYEKL. J was trimmed by 2 bases and V by 3 bases; bases with no gene match: 6. This chain's CDR3 is CASSQVGLVQETQYF. DNA for the CDR3: TGCGCCAGCAGCCAGGTTGGACTAGTTCAAGAGACCCAGTACTTC.

This CDR3 reads CASSPSPLAGADTQYF. The CDR3 DNA reads TGTGCCAGCAGTCCTTCCCCACTAGCGGGGGCGGATACGCAGTATTTT. The V and J genes are TRBV27 and TRBJ2-3, with 11 positions matching TRBD2. Germline assignment: CDR1 MNHEY and CDR2 SMNVEV (reference sequence). This CDR3 is 16 amino acids long. Trimming removed 5 bases from V and 6 bases from J; junction bases left unmatched: 10.

This rearrangement joins TRBV19 to TRBJ2-5; weak D call: TRBD2 (6 bases). V lost 3 bases, J lost 0 bases, and 8 bases lay in between. The CDR3 totals 14 residues. CDR1 is LNHDA and CDR2 is SQIVND in the germline V gene (reference sequence). The CDR3: CASSIRGYQETQYF. The CDR3 DNA reads TGTGCCAGTAGTATTCGGGGGTACCAAGAGACCCAGTACTTC.

The genes are TRBV19 and TRBJ1-4, with D unclear. V lost 7 bases and J 0 bases, leaving 3 bases between the germline ends. The CDR3 sequence is 12 residues long. Germline values: CDR1 LNHDA, CDR2 SQIVND (reference sequence). The CDR3 DNA reads as TGTGCCAGTACATCAACTAATGAAAAACTGTTTTTT. It translates to CASTSTNEKLFF. Combining the CDR3 with reference TRBV19 and TRBJ1-4 gives the whole variable domain DGGITQSPKYLFRKEGQNVTLSCEQNLNHDAMYWYRQDPGQGLRLIYYSQIVNDFQKGDIAEGYSVSREKKESFPLTVTSAQKNPTAFYLCASTSTNEKLFFGSGTQLSVL.

V is TRBV25-1 and J is TRBJ1-3; D unclear. The CDR3 runs 14 residues. Trimming left V 4 bases short and J 0 bases short, with 7 bases between. Germline lookup yields CDR1 MGHDK and CDR2 SYGVNS. The CDR3 spells CASSVGGSGNTIYF. CDR3 in DNA: TGTGCCAGCAGTGTCGGCGGCTCTGGAAACACCATATATTTT.

The CDR3 region is CASSLPGQPYGYTF. For the CDR3, the DNA is TGTGCCAGCAGTTTACCAGGACAGCCCTATGGCTACACCTTC. V usage is TRBV28 and J usage is TRBJ1-2; a possible D gene is TRBD1 (6 bases). Deletions cut 2 bases from V and 4 bases from J, with 11 bases between. CDR1 is MDHEN, CDR2 SYDVKM, per germline. This CDR3 has 14 amino acids.

The chain combines TRBV5-1 with TRBJ2-7; D not certain. With 0 bases removed from V and 3 bases from J, the gap between germline ends came to 10 bases. Germline V gene data show CDR1 as SGHRS and CDR2 as YFSETQ. There are 14 residues in the CDR3. In DNA, the CDR3 is TGCGCCAGCAGCTTGGAAAAGCTGAGCTACGAGCAGTACTTC. This sequence encodes CASSLEKLSYEQYF.

The chain carries TRBV6-5 and TRBJ1-4; no clear D. The germline CDR1 and CDR2 sequences are MNHEY and SVGAGI. The CDR3 has 13 residues. V was trimmed by 6 bases and J by 6 bases, leaving 11 bases between them. DNA for the CDR3: TGTGCCAGCAGCAAGGTTGAGGATGAAAAACTGTTTTTT. It codes for CASSKVEDEKLFF.

The chain has TRBV7-6 and TRBJ2-1; D is unresolved. Deletions cut 3 bases from V and 4 bases from J, with 4 bases between. Germline lookup yields CDR1 SGHVS and CDR2 FNYEAQ. This CDR3 is built from 12 residues. CDR3 coding DNA: TGTGCCAGCAGCTTTCCGTACAATGAGCAGTTCTTC. Its translation: CASSFPYNEQFF. The whole variable domain, filled in from reference TRBV7-6 and TRBJ2-1, reads GAGVSQSPRYKVTKRGQDVALRCDPISGHVSLYWYRQALGQGPEFLTYFNYEAQQDKSGLPNDRFSAERPEGSISTLTIQRTEQRDSAMYRCASSFPYNEQFFGPGTRLTVL.

The CDR3 sequence: CASSASGTASDTQYF. The DNA of the CDR3 is TGTGCCAGCAGCGCCTCCGGGACAGCGTCAGATACGCAGTATTTT. The J gene is TRBJ2-3, the V gene TRBV9; 7 nucleotides line up with TRBD1. V was clipped by 3 bases and J by 4 bases; unmatched bases: 8. The CDR3 loop spans 15 amino acids. The V gene's germline CDR1 is SGDLS and CDR2 YYNGEE.

CDR3 in amino acids: CASSVGEGRGPSYEQYF. In DNA, the CDR3 is TGTGCCAGCAGCGTAGGAGAGGGGCGGGGACCCTCCTACGAGCAGTACTTC. The chain links TRBV9 to TRBJ2-7, with D possibly being TRBD2 (6 bases). This CDR3 spans 17 amino acids. From germline, CDR1 is SGDLS and CDR2 YYNGEE. V was clipped by 0 bases and J by 0 bases, with 16 bases between them.

The V gene is TRBV10-3, the J gene TRBJ2-1; maybe TRBD1 (8 bases). The germline V gene encodes CDR1 ENHRY and CDR2 SYGVKD. The CDR3 is made up of 17 amino acids. Trimming removed 3 bases from V and 1 base from J, with 16 bases in between. In DNA, the CDR3 is TGTGCCATCAGTGAACACACAGGGGGGGGGTCCTACAATGAGCAGTTCTTC. Its protein is CAISEHTGGGSYNEQFF.

As regards this clone: One junction end disagrees with the germline gene, perhaps due to a read error. The V and J genes are TRBV7-7 and TRBJ2-2; 8 positions match TRBD1. The CDR3 runs to 15 residues. Looked up from germline, CDR1 is SSHAT and CDR2 is FNYEAQ (reference sequence). CDR3 amino acids: CASSSRTGFTGELFF. The CDR3 DNA is TGTGCTAGCAGCTCACGGACAGGGTTCACCGGGGAGCTGTTTTTT. Supplemented by reference TRBV7-7 and TRBJ2-2, the full variable domain reads GAGVSQSPRYKVTKRGQDVTLRCDPISSHATLYWYQQALGQGPEFLTYFNYEAQPDKSGLPSDRFSAERPEGSISTLTIQRTEQRDSAMYRCASSSRTGFTGELFFGEGSRLTVL.